This entry lists 11 T cell receptor beta chains sequenced from one sample in a study of graft-versus-host responses after intestinal transplantation. Processing was applied to graft tissue in order to liberate intraepithelial and lamina propria lymphocytes. Clones were sequenced by immunoSEQ multiplex PCR, and TCRdb holds only the in-frame ones, with some missing. The sample has some 8,000 clones, approximately 74% seen once. Sequences were derived from ileum tissue, sampled less than 470 days after transplant. Receptor source: a human patient who received an intestinal transplant, so some T cells may come from the graft donor.

This clone has more than one count but fewer than ten. This sequence joins TRBV15 and TRBJ1-5, with D maybe TRBD1 (6 bases). Germline CDR1 LNHNV, CDR2 YYDKDF (reference sequence). V gave up 3 bases and J gave up 4 bases, with 13 bases separating them. This CDR3 is built from 15 residues. The CDR3 loop reads CATSSRAQGNQPQHF. The CDR3 DNA reads as TGTGCCACCAGCAGCCGGGCCCAGGGGAATCAGCCCCAGCATTTT.

The chain carries TRBV4-1 and TRBJ1-5; possible D gene TRBD1, 6 bases. Trimming pared 0 bases from V and 7 bases from J, leaving 7 bases between. This CDR3 has 13 amino acids. CDR1 and CDR2 (germline): MGHRA, YSYEKL. CDR3 coding DNA: TGCGCCAGCAGCCAAGAACAGGGACAGCCCCAGCATTTT. Amino acids: CASSQEQGQPQHF.

V gene TRBV28 combines with J gene TRBJ2-1, with 8 bases lining up with TRBD2. The germline CDR1 and CDR2 sequences are MDHEN and SYDVKM. There are 15 residues in the CDR3. V shed 3 bases and J 9 bases; nucleotides not matched to a gene: 10. CDR3 amino acids: CASSFIGAGESEQFF. The CDR3 region has the DNA TGTGCCAGCAGTTTCATAGGAGCGGGAGAGAGTGAGCAGTTCTTC. Together with reference TRBV28 and TRBJ2-1, the CDR3 gives the full variable domain: DVKVTQSSRYLVKRTGEKVFLECVQDMDHENMFWYRQDPGLGLRLIYFSYDVKMKEKGDIPEGYSVSREKKERFSLILESASTNQTSMYLCASSFIGAGESEQFFGPGTRLTVL.

V and J are TRBV6-6 and TRBJ2-7; no clear D gene. The germline V and J ends were trimmed by 2 bases and 2 bases, with 7 bases remaining between them. Per germline, CDR1 MNHNY and CDR2 SVGAGI (reference sequence). The CDR3 is 13 amino acids. The CDR3 nucleotides are TGTGCCAGCAGTTACGGGTTGCCCTACGAGCAGTACGTC. Its translation is CASSYGLPYEQYV.

The V call is TRBV29-1, the J call TRBJ2-1, with 8 bases aligning to TRBD2. V gave up 4 bases and J gave up 7 bases; unmatched junction bases: 3. The CDR3 has 12 residues. CDR1 is SQVTM, CDR2 ANQGSEA, per germline. The CDR3 sequence is CSVGTGGNEQFF. The DNA for the CDR3 is TGCAGCGTTGGGACGGGGGGGAATGAGCAGTTCTTC.

The chain couples TRBV7-9 to TRBJ1-6; 8 bases map to TRBD1. CDR1 is SEHNR and CDR2 is FQNEAQ in the germline V gene (reference sequence). The CDR3 is made up of 14 amino acids. V gave up 5 bases and J gave up 8 bases; unmatched junction bases: 5. CDR3 coding DNA: TGTGCCAGCAGCCATCAGGGGGCATATTCACCCCTCCACTTT. Its protein is CASSHQGAYSPLHF.

CDR3 DNA: TGTGCCAGCAGCTTAGTGAGTAGCGCTTACTCTGGAAACACCATATATTTT. This encodes CASSLVSSAYSGNTIYF. The genes are TRBV7-9 and TRBJ1-3; the D is unclear. The CDR3 sequence is 17 residues long. With 1 base removed from V and 0 bases from J, the gap between germline ends came to 13 bases. CDR1 is SEHNR, CDR2 FQNEAQ, per germline (reference sequence). Filled out from reference TRBV7-9 and TRBJ1-3, the complete variable domain reads DTGVSQNPRHKITKRGQNVTFRCDPISEHNRLYWYRQTLGQGPEFLTYFQNEAQLEKSRLLSDRFSAERPKGSFSTLEIQRTEQGDSAMYLCASSLVSSAYSGNTIYFGEGSWLTVV.

V gene TRBV11-1 combines with J gene TRBJ2-2; D is possibly TRBD2 (5 bases). Germline-derived CDR1 and CDR2 are SGHAT and FQDESV (reference sequence). Trimming pared 5 bases from V and 4 bases from J, leaving 17 bases between. This CDR3 is 16 amino acids long. The CDR3 loop reads CASSPGGLFTTGELFF. The CDR3 DNA reads TGTGCCAGCAGCCCCGGAGGTCTCTTCACCACCGGGGAGCTGTTTTTT.

This chain links TRBV18 with TRBJ1-2; D ambiguous. There are 16 residues in the CDR3. Trimming left V 1 base short and J 0 bases short, with 12 bases between. Germline CDR1 KGHSH, CDR2 LQKENI. CDR3: CASSPRLGLTNYGYTF. CDR3 DNA sequence: TGTGCCAGCTCACCACGATTAGGACTGACTAACTATGGCTACACCTTC.

This clone occurred a few times. The chain combines TRBV9 with TRBJ1-1; unclear D gene. Per the germline V gene, CDR1 is SGDLS and CDR2 is YYNGEE. The CDR3 is 14 amino acids. Trimming shortened V by 1 base and J by 1 base, and 8 bases separated the two germline ends. The CDR3 nucleotides are TGTGCCAGCAGCGTATCCCCGGGGAACACTGAAGCTTTCTTT. This translates into CASSVSPGNTEAFF. The whole variable domain, remainder taken from reference TRBV9 and TRBJ1-1, is DSGVTQTPKHLITATGQRVTLRCSPRSGDLSVYWYQQSLDQGLQFLIQYYNGEERAKGNILERFSAQQFPDLHSELNLSSLELGDSALYFCASSVSPGNTEAFFGQGTRLTVV.

The chain links TRBV28 to TRBJ2-7; TRBD1 agrees at 8 bases. Germline V CDR1 and CDR2: MDHEN, SYDVKM. V was clipped by 5 bases and J by 0 bases; unmatched bases: 9. The CDR3 covers 16 residues. The CDR3 is CASSLTPGQVSYEQYF. CDR3 nucleotides: TGTGCCAGCAGTCTCACTCCGGGACAGGTCTCCTACGAGCAGTACTTC.